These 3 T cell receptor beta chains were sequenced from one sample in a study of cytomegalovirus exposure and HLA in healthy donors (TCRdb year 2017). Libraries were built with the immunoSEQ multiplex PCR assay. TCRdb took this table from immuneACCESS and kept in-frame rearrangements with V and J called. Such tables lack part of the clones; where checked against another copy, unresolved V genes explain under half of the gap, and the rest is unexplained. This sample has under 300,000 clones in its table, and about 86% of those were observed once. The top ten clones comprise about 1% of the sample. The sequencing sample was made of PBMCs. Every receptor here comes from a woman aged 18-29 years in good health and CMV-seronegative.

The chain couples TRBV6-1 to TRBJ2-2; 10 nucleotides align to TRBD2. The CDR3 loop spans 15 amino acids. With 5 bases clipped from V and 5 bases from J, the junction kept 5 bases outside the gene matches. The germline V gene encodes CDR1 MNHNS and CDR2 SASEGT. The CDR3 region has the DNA TGTGCCAGCAGTTTAGCGGGGGGCACTACCGGGGAGCTGTTTTTT. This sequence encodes CASSLAGGTTGELFF.

DNA for the CDR3: TGTGCCAGCAGTTCGTCGGGGGTAGAGTATGGCTACACCTTC. Its translation: CASSSSGVEYGYTF. The gene calls are TRBV6-5 and TRBJ1-2, with a possible D match to TRBD1 (5 bases). Germline V gene sequence: CDR1 MNHEY, CDR2 SVGAGI. CDR3 size: 14 residues. V lost 4 bases and J lost 5, with 14 bases in between.

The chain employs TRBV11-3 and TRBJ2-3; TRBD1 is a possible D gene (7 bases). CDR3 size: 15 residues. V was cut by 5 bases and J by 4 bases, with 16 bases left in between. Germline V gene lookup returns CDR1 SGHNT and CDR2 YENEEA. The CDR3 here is CASSLRQGGSDTQYF. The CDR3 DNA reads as TGTGCCAGCAGCCTCCGGCAGGGGGGCTCAGATACGCAGTATTTT.